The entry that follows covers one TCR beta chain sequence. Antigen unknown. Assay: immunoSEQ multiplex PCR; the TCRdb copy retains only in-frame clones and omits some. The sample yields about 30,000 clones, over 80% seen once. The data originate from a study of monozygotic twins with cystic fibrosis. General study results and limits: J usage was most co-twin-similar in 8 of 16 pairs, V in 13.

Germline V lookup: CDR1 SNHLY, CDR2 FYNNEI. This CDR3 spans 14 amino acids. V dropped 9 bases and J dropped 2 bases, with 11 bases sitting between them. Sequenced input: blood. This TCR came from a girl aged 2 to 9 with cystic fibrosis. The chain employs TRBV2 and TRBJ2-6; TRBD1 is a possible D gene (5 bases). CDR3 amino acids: CARQQDPGANVLTF. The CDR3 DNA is TGTGCCAGACAACAGGATCCTGGGGCCAACGTCCTGACTTTC.